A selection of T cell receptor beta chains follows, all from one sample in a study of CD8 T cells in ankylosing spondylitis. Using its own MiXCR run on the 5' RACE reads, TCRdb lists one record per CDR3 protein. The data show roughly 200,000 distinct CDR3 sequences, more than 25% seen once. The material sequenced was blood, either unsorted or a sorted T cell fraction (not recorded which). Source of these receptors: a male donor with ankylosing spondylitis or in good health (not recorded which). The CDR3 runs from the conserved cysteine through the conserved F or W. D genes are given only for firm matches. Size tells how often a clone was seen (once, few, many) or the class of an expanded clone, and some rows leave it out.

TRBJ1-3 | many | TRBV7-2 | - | CASSTGSGNTIYF | TGTGCCAGCAGCACAGGCTCTGGAAACACCATATATTTT
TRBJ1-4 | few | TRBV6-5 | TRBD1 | CASSYSIGQGNEKLFF | TGTGCCAGCAGTTACTCGATCGGACAGGGCAATGAAAAACTGTTTTTT
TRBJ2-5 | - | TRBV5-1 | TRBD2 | CASSTSGVQETQYF | TGCGCCAGCAGCACTAGCGGAGTCCAAGAGACCCAGTACTTC
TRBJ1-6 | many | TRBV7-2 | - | CASRSLYNSPLHF | TGTGCCAGCAGAAGCCTGTATAATTCACCCCTCCACTTT
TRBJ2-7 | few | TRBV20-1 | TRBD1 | CSASGQGGEQYF | TGCAGTGCTTCCGGACAGGGTGGCGAGCAGTACTTC
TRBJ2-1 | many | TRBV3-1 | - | CASSQEILATNEQFF | TGTGCCAGCAGCCAAGAGATCCTAGCGACCAATGAGCAGTTCTTC
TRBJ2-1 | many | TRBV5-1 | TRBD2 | CASSLAGGRAKNEQFF | TGCGCCAGCAGCTTGGCGGGCGGGAGGGCCAAAAATGAGCAGTTCTTC
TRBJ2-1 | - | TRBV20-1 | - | CSVFRTSSYNEQFF | TGCAGTGTTTTTCGCACAAGCTCCTACAATGAGCAGTTCTTC
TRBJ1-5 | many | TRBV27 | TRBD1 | CASSPGQGGNQPQHF | TGTGCCAGCAGTCCCGGACAGGGAGGCAATCAGCCCCAGCATTTT
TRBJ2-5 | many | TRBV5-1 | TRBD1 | CASSPGTVQETQYF | TGCGCCAGCAGCCCCGGGACAGTACAAGAGACCCAGTACTTC
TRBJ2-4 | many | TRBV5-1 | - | CASSLDGGGAKNIQYF | TGCGCCAGCAGCTTGGATGGAGGGGGGGCCAAAAACATTCAGTACTTC
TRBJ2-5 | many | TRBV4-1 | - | CASSHPWVQETQYF | TGCGCCAGCAGCCACCCCTGGGTCCAAGAGACCCAGTACTTC
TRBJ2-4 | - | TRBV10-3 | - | CATSIGIGDIQYF | TGTGCCACCTCGATTGGGATTGGTGACATTCAGTACTTC
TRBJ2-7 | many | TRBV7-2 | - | CASSLEALTYEQYF | TGTGCCAGCAGCTTAGAAGCTCTGACCTACGAGCAGTACTTC
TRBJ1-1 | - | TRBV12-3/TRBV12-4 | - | CASSLGRQDEAFF | TGTGCCAGCAGTTTAGGTAGACAGGATGAAGCTTTCTTT
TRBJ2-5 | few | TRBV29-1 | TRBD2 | CSVEWGGETQYF | TGCAGCGTTGAATGGGGGGGGGAGACCCAGTACTTC
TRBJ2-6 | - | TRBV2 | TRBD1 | CASSRDSNSGANVLTF | TGTGCCAGCAGTCGGGACAGCAACTCTGGGGCCAACGTCCTGACTTTC
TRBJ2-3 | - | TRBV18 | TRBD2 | CASSPSGGLATLTDTQYF | TGTGCCAGCTCCCCCTCAGGTGGACTAGCGACTCTCACAGATACGCAGTATTTT
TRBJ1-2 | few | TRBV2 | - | CASSGDDYGYTF | TGTGCCAGCAGTGGGGACGACTATGGCTACACCTTC
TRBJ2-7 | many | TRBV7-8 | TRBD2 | CASSPGLARDTSYEQYF | TGTGCCAGCAGCCCGGGACTAGCGCGAGATACCTCCTACGAGCAGTACTTC
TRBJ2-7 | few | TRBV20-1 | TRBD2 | CSAARTSGKSAEQYF | TGCAGTGCCGCCCGGACTAGCGGGAAATCGGCCGAGCAGTACTTC
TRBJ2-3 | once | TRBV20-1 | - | CSAKGGTDTQYF | TGCAGTGCAAAGGGGGGCACAGATACGCAGTATTTT
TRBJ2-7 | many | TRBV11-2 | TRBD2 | CASSPRGLAGNEQYF | TGTGCCAGCTCCCCCCGTGGGCTAGCGGGAAACGAGCAGTACTTC
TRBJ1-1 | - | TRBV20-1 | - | CSASRTANTEAFF | TGCAGTGCTAGTCGAACCGCTAACACTGAAGCTTTCTTT
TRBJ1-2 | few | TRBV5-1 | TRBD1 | CASSLGQAGNYGYTF | TGCGCCAGCAGCCTAGGACAGGCTGGGAACTATGGCTACACCTTC
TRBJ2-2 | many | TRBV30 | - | CAWADIAGELFF | TGTGCCTGGGCAGACATCGCCGGGGAGCTGTTTTTT
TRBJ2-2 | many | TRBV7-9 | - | CASTLGAANTGELFF | TGTGCCAGCACCTTGGGGGCCGCGAACACCGGGGAGCTGTTTTTT
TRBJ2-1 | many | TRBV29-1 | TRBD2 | CSVGSSGNEQFF | TGCAGCGTTGGGTCTAGCGGCAATGAGCAGTTCTTC
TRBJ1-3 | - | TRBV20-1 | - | CSAETRSGGNTIYF | TGCAGTGCTGAGACCAGGTCGGGAGGAAACACCATATATTTT
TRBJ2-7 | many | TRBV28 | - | CASGRISYEQYF | TGTGCCAGCGGACGCATATCCTACGAGCAGTACTTC
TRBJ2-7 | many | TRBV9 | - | CASSVEGTGAGEQYF | TGTGCCAGCAGCGTAGAAGGTACGGGGGCGGGCGAGCAGTACTTC
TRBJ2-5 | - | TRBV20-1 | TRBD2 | CSARDSGRARETQYF | TGCAGTGCTAGAGATAGCGGGAGGGCCCGGGAGACCCAGTACTTC
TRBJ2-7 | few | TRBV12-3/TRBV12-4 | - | CASSTPGGHEQYF | TGTGCCAGCAGTACCCCGGGGGGCCACGAGCAGTACTTC
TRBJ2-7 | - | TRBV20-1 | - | CSVIQRGKYEQYF | TGCAGTGTCATCCAAAGGGGGAAATACGAGCAGTACTTC
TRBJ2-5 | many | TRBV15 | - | CATSPQVDETQYF | TGTGCCACCAGTCCACAGGTAGACGAGACCCAGTACTTC
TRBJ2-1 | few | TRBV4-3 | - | CASSQRGNTYNEQFF | TGCGCCAGCAGCCAGCGAGGGAATACCTACAATGAGCAGTTCTTC
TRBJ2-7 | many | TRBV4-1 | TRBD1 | CASSPRQGEQYF | TGCGCCAGCAGCCCCAGACAGGGCGAGCAGTACTTC
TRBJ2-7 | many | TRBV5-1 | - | CASSRDGSYEQYF | TGCGCCAGCAGCAGGGACGGTTCCTACGAGCAGTACTTC
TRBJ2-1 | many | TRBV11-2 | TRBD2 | CASSLAGAYNEQFF | TGTGCCAGCAGCTTGGCGGGAGCCTACAATGAGCAGTTCTTC
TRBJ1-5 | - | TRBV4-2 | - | CASSQVTVPGGYQPQHF | TGTGCCAGCAGCCAAGTGACAGTCCCTGGAGGGTATCAGCCCCAGCATTTT
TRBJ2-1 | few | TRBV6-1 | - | CASSRKLYSSEQFF | TGTGCCAGCAGTCGCAAATTATACAGCAGTGAGCAGTTCTTC
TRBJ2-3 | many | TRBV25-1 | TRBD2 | CASRATSGNTDTQYF | TGTGCCAGCCGGGCGACTAGCGGAAACACAGATACGCAGTATTTT
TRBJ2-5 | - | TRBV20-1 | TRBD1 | CSASYGTGGQETQYF | TGCAGTGCTAGCTACGGGACAGGGGGCCAAGAGACCCAGTACTTC
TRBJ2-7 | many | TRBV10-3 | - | CAISGPGVEQYF | TGTGCCATCAGCGGTCCGGGGGTCGAGCAGTACTTC
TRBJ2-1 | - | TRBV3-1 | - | CASSQGLGGGYEQFF | TGTGCCAGCAGCCAAGGGCTAGGGGGGGGCTATGAGCAGTTCTTC
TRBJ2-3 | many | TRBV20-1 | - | CSARDVIATDTQYF | TGCAGTGCTAGAGATGTGATAGCAACAGATACGCAGTATTTT
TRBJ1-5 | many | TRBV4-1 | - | CASSQDDGRFNQPQHF | TGCGCCAGCAGCCAGGATGATGGACGGTTCAATCAGCCCCAGCATTTT
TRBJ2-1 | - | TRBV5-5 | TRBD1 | CASSPRTGGDQRGFF | TGTGCCAGCAGCCCCAGGACAGGGGGCGATCAAAGAGGGTTCTTC
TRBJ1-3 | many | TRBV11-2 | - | CASSLVYSTASGNTIYF | TGTGCCAGCAGCTTAGTCTACAGTACGGCCTCTGGAAACACCATATATTTT
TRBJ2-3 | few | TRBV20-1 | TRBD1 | CSAGGQGSSTDTQYF | TGCAGTGCTGGAGGACAGGGGTCAAGCACAGATACGCAGTATTTT